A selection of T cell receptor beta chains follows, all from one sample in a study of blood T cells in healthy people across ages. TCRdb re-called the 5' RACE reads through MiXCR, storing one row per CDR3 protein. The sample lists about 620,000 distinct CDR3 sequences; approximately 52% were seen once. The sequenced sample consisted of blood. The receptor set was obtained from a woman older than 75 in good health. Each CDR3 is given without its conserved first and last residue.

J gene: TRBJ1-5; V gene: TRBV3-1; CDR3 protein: ASSQGPGVGNQPQH
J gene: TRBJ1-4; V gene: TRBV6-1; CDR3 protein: ASSPGIEKLF
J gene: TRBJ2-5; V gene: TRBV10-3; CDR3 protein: AISESRTGETQY
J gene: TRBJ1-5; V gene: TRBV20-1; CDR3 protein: SATGNQPQH
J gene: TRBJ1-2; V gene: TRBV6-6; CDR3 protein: ASSDLPANYGYT
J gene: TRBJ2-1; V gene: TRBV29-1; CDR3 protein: SVVSGRGVHNEQF
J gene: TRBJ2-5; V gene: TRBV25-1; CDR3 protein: ASSGGGAETQY
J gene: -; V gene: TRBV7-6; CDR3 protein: ASSLVATADYEQY
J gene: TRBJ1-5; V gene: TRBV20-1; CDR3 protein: SAFPRQLNQPQH
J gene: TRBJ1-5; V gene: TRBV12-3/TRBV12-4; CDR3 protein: ASSLSHRVGNQPQH
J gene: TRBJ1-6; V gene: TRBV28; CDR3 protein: ASSLDTSYSPLH
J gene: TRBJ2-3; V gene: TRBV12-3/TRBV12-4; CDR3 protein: ASMRQGSTDTQY
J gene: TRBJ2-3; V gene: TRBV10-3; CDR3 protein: AISGVAGDSTDTQY
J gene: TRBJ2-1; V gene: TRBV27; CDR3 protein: ASSLIAGGRKQF
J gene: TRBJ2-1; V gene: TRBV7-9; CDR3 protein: ASSLGLCPDEQF
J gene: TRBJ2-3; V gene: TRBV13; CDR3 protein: ASSLGVGGADTQY
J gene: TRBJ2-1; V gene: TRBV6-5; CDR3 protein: ASSQGTAWF
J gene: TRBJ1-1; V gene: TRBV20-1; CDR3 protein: SATGGQNTEAF
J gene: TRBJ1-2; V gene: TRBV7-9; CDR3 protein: ASSPRETSYGYT
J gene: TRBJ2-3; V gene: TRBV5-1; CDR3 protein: ASSGGSSTDTQY
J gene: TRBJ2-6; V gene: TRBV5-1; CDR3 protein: ASQPSGANVLT
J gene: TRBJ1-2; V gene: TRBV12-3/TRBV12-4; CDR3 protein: ASSLVAGGHRNYGYT
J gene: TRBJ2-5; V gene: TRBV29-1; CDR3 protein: SVDQLETQY
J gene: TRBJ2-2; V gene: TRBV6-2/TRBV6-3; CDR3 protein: ASSITSGGANTEELF
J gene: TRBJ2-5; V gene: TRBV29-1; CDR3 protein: SVVRTGYQETQY
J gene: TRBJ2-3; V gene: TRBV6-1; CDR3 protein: ASSEQDKNTDTQY
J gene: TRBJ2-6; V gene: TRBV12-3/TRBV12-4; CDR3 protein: ASSLVRGAGANVLT
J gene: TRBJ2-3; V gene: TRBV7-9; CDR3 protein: ASSGEVLVAGDTQY
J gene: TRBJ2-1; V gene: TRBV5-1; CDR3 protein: AGSTKPGTPIGDEQF
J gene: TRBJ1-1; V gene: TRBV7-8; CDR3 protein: ASSRGTGIKSEAF
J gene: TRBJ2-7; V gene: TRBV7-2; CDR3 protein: ASSFLQQQY
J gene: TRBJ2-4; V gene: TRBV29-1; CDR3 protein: SVGNPRTGGTAKNIQY
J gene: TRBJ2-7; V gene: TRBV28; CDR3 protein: ASSWMTGTARSYEQY
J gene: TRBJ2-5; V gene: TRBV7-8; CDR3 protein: ASSLSGEGNEQY
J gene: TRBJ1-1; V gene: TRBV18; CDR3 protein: ASSPPGRNTEAF
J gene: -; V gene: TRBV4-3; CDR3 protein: ASSPDRDRVPEQY
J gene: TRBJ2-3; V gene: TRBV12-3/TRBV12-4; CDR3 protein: ASSLALRSGGSRTDTEY
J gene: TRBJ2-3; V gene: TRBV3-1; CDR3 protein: ASSLRTTDTQY
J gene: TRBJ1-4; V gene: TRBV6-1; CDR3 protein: ASSEALGVFNEKLF
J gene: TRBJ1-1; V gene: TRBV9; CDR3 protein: ASSVGSGGDGAF
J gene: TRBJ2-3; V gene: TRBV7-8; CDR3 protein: ASSDGQITDTQY
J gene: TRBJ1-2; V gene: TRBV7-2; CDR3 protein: ASSLARDRGDYGYT
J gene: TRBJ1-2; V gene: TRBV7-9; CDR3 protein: ASSLWGRGYGYT
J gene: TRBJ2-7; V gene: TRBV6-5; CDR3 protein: ASSPTRGDTYEQY
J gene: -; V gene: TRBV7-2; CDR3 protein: VSSPMGGNLHEQY
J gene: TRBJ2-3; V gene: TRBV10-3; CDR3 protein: AISEARTSLTDTQY
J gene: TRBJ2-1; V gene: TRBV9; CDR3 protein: ASSVVGENEQF
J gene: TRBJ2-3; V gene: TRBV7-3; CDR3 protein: ASSFDRASTDTQY
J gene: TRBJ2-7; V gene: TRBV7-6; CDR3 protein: ASIFLASEPY
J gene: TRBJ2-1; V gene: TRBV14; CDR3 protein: ASSQEWGQLFSYNEQF
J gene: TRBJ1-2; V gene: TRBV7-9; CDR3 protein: ASSSQGGDPANYGYT
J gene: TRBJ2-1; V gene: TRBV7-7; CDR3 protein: ASSLVQHNEQF
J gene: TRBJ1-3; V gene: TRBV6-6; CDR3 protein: ASSQGLNSGNTIY